A selection of T cell receptor beta chains follows, all from one sample in a study of blood T cells in healthy people across ages. TCRdb analysed the 5' RACE reads with MiXCR anew, one entry per CDR3 protein. The table records 1 million to 1.2 million distinct CDR3 sequences, 35% to 45% of them present only once. Sequenced: blood. The receptors originated from a man in his late teens or twenties in good health. The CDR3 runs from the conserved cysteine through the conserved F or W. The D gene is left open where the match is weak. Only some rows state a clone size, as once, few, many or a class for expanded clones.

d_gene	abundance	j_gene	v_gene	CDR3aa	CDR3nt
-	-	TRBJ1-1	TRBV20-1	CSASSEARTEAFF	TGCAGTGCTTCCTCGGAGGCGCGGACTGAAGCTTTCTTT
-	-	TRBJ2-1	TRBV27	CASSLSTLYNEQFF	TGTGCCAGCAGTTTAAGCACCCTCTACAATGAGCAGTTCTTC
-	-	TRBJ2-7	TRBV20-1	CSARRDWDPYEQYF	TGCAGTGCTAGGAGGGACTGGGACCCCTACGAGCAGTACTTC
TRBD1	few	TRBJ2-3	TRBV12-3/TRBV12-4	CASSSLRDSGTDTQYF	TGTGCCAGCAGTTCGCTGAGGGACAGTGGGACAGATACGCAGTATTTT
-	-	TRBJ1-2	TRBV5-1	CASSFRAGVEGYTF	TGCGCCAGCAGCTTCCGGGCGGGAGTAGAGGGCTACACCTTC
-	-	TRBJ1-5	TRBV12-3/TRBV12-4	CASSSRIRGAPNQPQHF	TGTGCCAGCAGTTCCCGTATTCGGGGGGCCCCCAATCAGCCCCAGCATTTT
-	-	TRBJ2-1	TRBV4-1	CASSQDHPQGWNEQFF	TGCGCCAGCAGCCAAGATCATCCCCAGGGTTGGAATGAGCAGTTCTTC
-	-	TRBJ1-4	TRBV7-9	CASRTNREKNEKLFF	TGTGCCAGCAGGACCAATAGGGAGAAAAATGAAAAACTGTTTTTT
-	-	TRBJ1-5	TRBV27	CARRPLVTGNSNQPQHF	TGTGCCAGACGACCCCTGGTGACGGGAAATAGCAATCAGCCCCAGCATTTT
-	-	TRBJ1-5	TRBV7-9	CASSSHVGDQPQHF	TGTGCCAGCAGCTCCCACGTTGGTGACCAGCCCCAGCATTTT
-	-	TRBJ1-5	TRBV6-5	CASQRGLHQPQHF	TGTGCCAGCCAAAGGGGGTTGCATCAGCCCCAGCATTTT
-	-	TRBJ2-7	TRBV6-5	CASTRRGLLYEQYF	TGTGCCAGCACCAGGAGAGGCCTTCTCTACGAGCAGTACTTC
TRBD1	few	TRBJ1-2	TRBV6-2/TRBV6-3	CASSRDSTNYGYTF	TGTGCCAGCAGCAGGGACAGCACCAACTATGGCTACACCTTC
-	-	TRBJ1-1	TRBV7-2	CASSLMAGVAYTEAFF	TGTGCCAGCAGCTTAATGGCAGGGGTGGCGTACACTGAAGCTTTCTTT
-	few	TRBJ2-3	TRBV6-2/TRBV6-3	CASTNFRGTTDTQYF	TGTGCCAGCACCAATTTTCGGGGGACCACAGATACGCAGTATTTT
-	many	TRBJ2-1	TRBV15	CATSRDRYNEQFF	TGTGCCACCAGCAGAGATCGTTACAATGAGCAGTTCTTC
TRBD2	-	TRBJ2-7	TRBV6-6	CASSFRLAVNYEQYF	TGTGCCAGCAGCTTTAGACTAGCGGTGAACTACGAGCAGTACTTC
-	-	TRBJ2-7	TRBV3-1	CASSRTLSSYNEQYF	TGTGCCAGCAGCCGAACTCTTAGCTCCTACAATGAGCAGTACTTC
TRBD1	-	TRBJ1-5	TRBV7-2	CASSPWTGANQPQHF	TGTGCCAGCAGCCCATGGACAGGGGCCAATCAGCCCCAGCATTTT
-	few	TRBJ1-5	TRBV20-1	CSAPPRGNQPQHF	TGCAGTGCCCCTCCCCGGGGCAATCAGCCCCAGCATTTT
-	-	TRBJ1-4	TRBV4-2	CASSQEAGIGEKLFF	TGTGCCAGCAGCCAAGAGGCAGGGATTGGTGAAAAACTGTTTTTT
TRBD1	-	TRBJ2-7	TRBV5-1	CASGPHQTGASYEQYF	TGCGCCAGCGGCCCCCATCAGACAGGGGCTTCCTACGAGCAGTACTTC
-	few	TRBJ2-3	TRBV9	CASNGPGIRTDTQYF	TGTGCCAGCAACGGACCGGGAATCCGAACAGATACGCAGTATTTT
TRBD1	-	TRBJ1-6	TRBV27	CASSEGGGNSPLHF	TGTGCCAGCAGCGAAGGGGGCGGTAATTCACCCCTCCACTTT
-	-	TRBJ2-3	TRBV5-1	CASSLVSGASTDTQYF	TGCGCCAGCAGCTTGGTCTCAGGAGCTAGCACAGATACGCAGTATTTT
-	-	TRBJ2-3	TRBV20-1	CSVPWTYTDTQYF	TGCAGTGTCCCTTGGACATACACAGATACGCAGTATTTT
TRBD1	-	TRBJ2-6	TRBV29-1	CSVVPGQGKGANVLTF	TGCAGCGTTGTCCCGGGACAGGGTAAAGGGGCCAACGTCCTGACTTTC
TRBD1	-	TRBJ1-5	TRBV4-1	CASSQEPGQGVFGQPQHF	TGCGCCAGCAGCCAGGAACCGGGACAGGGGGTCTTCGGTCAGCCCCAGCATTTT
-	-	TRBJ1-2	TRBV27	CASSGDSPNYGYTF	TGTGCCAGCAGTGGCGACAGCCCTAACTATGGCTACACCTTC
-	-	TRBJ2-1	TRBV20-1	CSARRSEEQFF	TGCAGTGCTAGACGCTCGGAGGAGCAGTTCTTC
-	many	TRBJ1-2	TRBV28	CASSPPGPNYGYTF	TGTGCCAGCTCACCACCCGGCCCTAACTATGGCTACACCTTC
TRBD2	-	TRBJ2-3	TRBV27	CASTSGGEAQYF	TGTGCCTCGACTAGCGGGGGTGAGGCGCAGTATTTT
TRBD1	few	TRBJ2-1	TRBV20-1	CSAGDREKSYYNEQFF	TGCAGTGCTGGGGACAGGGAAAAATCTTACTACAATGAGCAGTTCTTC
-	-	TRBJ2-5	TRBV6-2/TRBV6-3	CATLELSRTLKYEQYF	TGTGCCACCCTCGAGCTTAGCCGGACGCTAAAGTATGAGCAGTACTTC
-	few	TRBJ2-3	TRBV12-3/TRBV12-4	CASSLDGSKLDTQYF	TGTGCCAGCAGTTTAGACGGTTCGAAGTTGGATACGCAGTATTTT
TRBD1	-	TRBJ2-1	TRBV5-1	CASSNRDRGLSYNEQFF	TGCGCCAGCAGCAACCGGGACAGGGGGCTCTCCTACAATGAGCAGTTCTTC
-	few	TRBJ2-1	TRBV7-9	CASSPRQDSYNEQFF	TGTGCCAGCAGCCCGCGACAGGACTCCTACAATGAGCAGTTCTTC
TRBD1	-	TRBJ1-1	TRBV20-1	CSAKYRGNTEAFF	TGCAGTGCTAAGTACAGGGGGAATACTGAAGCTTTCTTT
TRBD1	-	TRBJ1-2	TRBV9	CASSVNRGEYGYTF	TGTGCCAGCAGCGTGAACAGGGGGGAGTATGGCTACACCTTC
-	few	TRBJ2-7	TRBV6-5	CASSRDRQSYEQYF	TGTGCCAGCAGTCGAGACAGGCAGTCCTACGAGCAGTACTTC
-	-	TRBJ2-5	TRBV2	CASSPSGPLRETQYF	TGTGCCAGCAGTCCTTCTGGTCCGCTGAGGGAGACCCAGTACTTC
-	-	TRBJ1-1	TRBV12-3/TRBV12-4	CTSSVLGNTEAFF	TGTACCAGCAGTGTCCTCGGGAACACTGAAGCTTTCTTT
TRBD1	few	TRBJ2-7	TRBV12-3/TRBV12-4	CASTRQGTVEQYF	TGTGCCAGCACCAGACAGGGGACGGTCGAGCAGTACTTC
-	-	TRBJ1-1	TRBV12-3/TRBV12-4	CASSPKAGRVNTEAFF	TGTGCCAGCAGTCCTAAGGCAGGCAGAGTGAACACTGAAGCTTTCTTT
-	-	TRBJ1-5	TRBV27	CASSSLLDSNQPQHF	TGTGCCAGCAGTTCTCTTCTGGATAGCAATCAGCCCCAGCATTTT
TRBD1	-	TRBJ1-5	TRBV7-8	CASSPSGQGGRQPQHF	TGTGCCAGCAGCCCATCCGGACAGGGAGGAAGACAGCCCCAGCATTTT
TRBD2	-	TRBJ2-3	TRBV20-1	CSARVGLALTQYF	TGCAGTGCTAGAGTAGGACTAGCGCTTACGCAGTATTTT
TRBD1	few	TRBJ2-5	TRBV6-2/TRBV6-3	CASQQDRAVNEQYF	TGTGCCAGCCAGCAGGACAGGGCTGTGAATGAGCAGTACTTC
TRBD2	many	TRBJ2-3	TRBV20-1	CSAKAGASTDTQYF	TGCAGTGCTAAAGCGGGGGCTAGCACAGATACGCAGTATTTT
-	once	TRBJ1-5	TRBV12-3/TRBV12-4	CASSLDWRSQPQHF	TGTGCCAGCAGTTTGGATTGGAGATCTCAGCCCCAGCATTTT
-	many	TRBJ2-3	TRBV10-3	CAISESGTGTQYF	TGTGCCATCAGTGAGTCAGGCACCGGGACGCAGTATTTT